The 4 T cell receptor beta chains reported below all come from one sample, sequenced in a study of Ad26.COV2.S vaccination and SARS-CoV-2 variants. Assay used: immunoSEQ multiplex PCR; TCRdb lists only in-frame clones, some missing. The data show about 400,000 clones, with about 80% seen just once and around 7.4% held by the top ten. This sample's treatment: roughly 20 received Ad26.COV2.S at low or high dose, single or two shots; about five received placebo; per-sample allocation not given. Collection of the samples took place on day 63 after the first injection of vaccine or placebo. Sequenced here: peripheral blood, sampled in a trial of Ad26.COV2.S vaccine versus placebo. Receptors originate from a person aged 18-65 years who received the Ad26.COV2.S COVID-19 vaccine or a placebo.

V is TRBV10-3 and J is TRBJ1-1; D remains ambiguous. Trimming removed 7 bases from V and 0 bases from J, with 21 bases in between. Germline lookup yields CDR1 ENHRY and CDR2 SYGVKD. The CDR3 extends over 17 amino acids. The chain's CDR3 is CAIKRTAIINMNTEAFF. The DNA for the CDR3 is TGTGCCATCAAAAGGACCGCCATCATTAACATGAACACTGAAGCTTTCTTT.

The chain has TRBV11-2 and TRBJ2-3; TRBD2 matches at 7 bases. This CDR3 contains 12 residues. Germline V gene sequence: CDR1 SGHAT, CDR2 FQNNGV. Germline trimming cut 5 bases from V and 14 bases from J; bases unmatched to any gene: 10. The CDR3 here is CASSRLAGRLYF. DNA for the CDR3: TGTGCCAGCAGCCGACTAGCCGGTCGGTTGTATTTT.

The chain has TRBV7-8 and TRBJ1-6; the match to TRBD1 covers 9 bases. Trimming at V came to 5 bases and at J to 7 bases, leaving 6 bases not matched to a gene. Germline V gene lookup returns CDR1 SGHVS and CDR2 FQNEAQ. The CDR3 contains 15 residues. CDR3 sequence: CASSPGQGKNSPLHF. The CDR3 DNA is TGTGCCAGCAGCCCGGGACAGGGAAAGAATTCACCCCTCCACTTT.

This clone is a singleton in its sample. The chain couples TRBV29-1 to TRBJ1-2; no definite D call. Germline V gene sequence: CDR1 SQVTM, CDR2 ANQGSEA. This CDR3 contains 13 residues. V lost 3 bases to trimming and J lost 3 bases, with 11 bases between them. The CDR3 nucleotides are TGCAGCGTTGACTGGAGGGCCCACTATGGCTACACCTTC. Its protein product is CSVDWRAHYGYTF.